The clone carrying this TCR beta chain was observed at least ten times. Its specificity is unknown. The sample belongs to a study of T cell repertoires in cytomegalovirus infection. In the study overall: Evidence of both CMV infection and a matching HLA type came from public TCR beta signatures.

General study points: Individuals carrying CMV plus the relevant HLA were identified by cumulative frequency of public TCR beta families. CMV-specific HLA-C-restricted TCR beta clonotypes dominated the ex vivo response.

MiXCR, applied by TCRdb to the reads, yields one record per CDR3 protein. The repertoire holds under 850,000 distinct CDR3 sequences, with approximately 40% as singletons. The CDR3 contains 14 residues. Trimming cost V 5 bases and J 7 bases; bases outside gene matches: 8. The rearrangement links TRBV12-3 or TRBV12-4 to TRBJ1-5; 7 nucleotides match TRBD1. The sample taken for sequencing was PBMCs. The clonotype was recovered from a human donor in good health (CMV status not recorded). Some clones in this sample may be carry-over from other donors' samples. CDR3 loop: CASSLQGGGQPQHF. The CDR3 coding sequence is TGTGCCAGCAGTCTACAGGGAGGGGGCCAGCCCCAGCATTTT.